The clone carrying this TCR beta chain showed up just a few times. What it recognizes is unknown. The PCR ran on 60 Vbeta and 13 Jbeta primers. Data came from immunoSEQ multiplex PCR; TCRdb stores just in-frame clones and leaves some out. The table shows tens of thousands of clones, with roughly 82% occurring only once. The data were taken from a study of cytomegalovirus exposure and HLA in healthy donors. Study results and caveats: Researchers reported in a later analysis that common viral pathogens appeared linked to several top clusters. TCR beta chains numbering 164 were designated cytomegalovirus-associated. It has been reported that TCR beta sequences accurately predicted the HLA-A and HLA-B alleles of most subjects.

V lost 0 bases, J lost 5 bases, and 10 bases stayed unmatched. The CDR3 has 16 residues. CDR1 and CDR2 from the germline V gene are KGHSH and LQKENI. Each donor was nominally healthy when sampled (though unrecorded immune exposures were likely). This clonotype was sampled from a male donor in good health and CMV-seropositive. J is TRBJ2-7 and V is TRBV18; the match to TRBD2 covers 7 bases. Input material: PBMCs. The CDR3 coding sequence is TGTGCCAGCTCACCACCTTCTCGCGGGAGTTTTGACGAGCAGTACTTC. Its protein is CASSPPSRGSFDEQYF.